This section outlines one T cell receptor beta chain sequence together with its context. Trimming shortened V by 2 bases and J by 0 bases, and 8 bases separated the two germline ends. Germline CDR1 SQVTM, CDR2 ANQGSEA. This CDR3 region has 14 residues. Sequenced by immunoSEQ multiplex PCR; TCRdb stores in-frame clones only, minus some. The sample comprises some 160,000 clones, about 88% of which are singletons, and more than 5.5% rests with the top ten. This entry belongs to a study of T cell responses to AZD1222 COVID-19 vaccine. Sequencing used peripheral blood, obtained on day 0 of AZD1222 vaccination. The TCR was taken from an adult in good health. The chain employs TRBV29-1 and TRBJ2-1, with D unclear. This CDR3 is CSVESRVSYNEQFF. The CDR3 DNA sequence: TGCAGCGTTGAAAGCCGGGTCTCCTACAATGAGCAGTTCTTC.